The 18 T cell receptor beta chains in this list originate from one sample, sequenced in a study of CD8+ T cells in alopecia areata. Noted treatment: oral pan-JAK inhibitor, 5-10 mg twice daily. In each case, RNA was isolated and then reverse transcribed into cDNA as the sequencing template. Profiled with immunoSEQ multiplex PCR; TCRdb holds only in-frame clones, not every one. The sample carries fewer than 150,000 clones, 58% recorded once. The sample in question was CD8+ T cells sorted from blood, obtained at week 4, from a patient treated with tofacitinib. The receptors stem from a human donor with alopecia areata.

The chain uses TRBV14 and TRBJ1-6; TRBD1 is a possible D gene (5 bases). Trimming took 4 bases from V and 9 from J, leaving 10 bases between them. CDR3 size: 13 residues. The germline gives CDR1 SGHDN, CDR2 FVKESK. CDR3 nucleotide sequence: TGTGCCAGCAGCCTAGGGGCCTTTTCACCCCTCCACTTT. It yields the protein CASSLGAFSPLHF. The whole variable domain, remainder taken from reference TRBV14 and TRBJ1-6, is EAGVTQFPSHSVIEKGQTVTLRCDPISGHDNLYWYRRVMGKEIKFLLHFVKESKQDESGMPNNRFLAERTGGTYSTLKVQPAELEDSGVYFCASSLGAFSPLHFGNGTRLTVT.

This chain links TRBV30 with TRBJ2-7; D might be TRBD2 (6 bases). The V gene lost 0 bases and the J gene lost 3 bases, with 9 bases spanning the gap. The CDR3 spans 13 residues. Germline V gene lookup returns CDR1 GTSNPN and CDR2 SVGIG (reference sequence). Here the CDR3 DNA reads TGTGCCTGGAGTGTAGACGGGGGCTACGAGCAGTACTTC. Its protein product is CAWSVDGGYEQYF.

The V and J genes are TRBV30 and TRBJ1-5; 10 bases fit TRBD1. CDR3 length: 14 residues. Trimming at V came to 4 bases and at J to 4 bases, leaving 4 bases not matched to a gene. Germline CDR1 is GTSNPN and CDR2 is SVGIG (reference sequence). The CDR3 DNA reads TGTGCCTGGACCTTGGGACAGGGGAATCAGCCCCAGCATTTT. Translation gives CAWTLGQGNQPQHF.

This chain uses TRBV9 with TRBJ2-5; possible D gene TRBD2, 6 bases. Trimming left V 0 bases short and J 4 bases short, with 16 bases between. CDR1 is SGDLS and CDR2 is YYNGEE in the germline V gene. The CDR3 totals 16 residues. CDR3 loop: CASSVAAGPAPETQYF. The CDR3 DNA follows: TGTGCCAGCAGCGTAGCAGCGGGCCCCGCTCCAGAGACCCAGTACTTC.

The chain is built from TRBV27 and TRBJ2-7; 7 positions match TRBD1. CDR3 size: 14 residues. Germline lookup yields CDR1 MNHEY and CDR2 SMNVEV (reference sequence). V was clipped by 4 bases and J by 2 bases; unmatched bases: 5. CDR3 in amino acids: CASSSLGQTYEQYF. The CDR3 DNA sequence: TGTGCCAGCAGTTCACTGGGACAGACCTACGAGCAGTACTTC.

The CDR3 DNA is TGCAGCGTGTCGGACAGGGGGATCGATGAGCAGTTCTTC. Residues: CSVSDRGIDEQFF. The V and J genes are TRBV29-1 and TRBJ2-1, with 10 bases aligning to TRBD1. The length of the CDR3 is 13 residues. J was trimmed by 8 bases and V by 6 bases; bases with no gene match: 7. Germline V CDR1 and CDR2: SQVTM, ANQGSEA.

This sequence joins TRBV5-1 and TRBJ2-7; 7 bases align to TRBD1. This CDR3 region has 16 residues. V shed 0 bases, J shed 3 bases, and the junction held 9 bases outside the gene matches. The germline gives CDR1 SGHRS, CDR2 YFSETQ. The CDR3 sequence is CASSLAVQGPLYEQYF. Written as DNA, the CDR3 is TGCGCCAGCAGCTTGGCTGTACAGGGGCCTCTCTACGAGCAGTACTTC.

The CDR3 is CASSRTGHNEQFF. CDR3 sequence (DNA): TGTGCCAGCAGCAGGACAGGACACAATGAGCAGTTCTTC. The rearrangement links TRBV2 to TRBJ2-1; TRBD1 matches 7 bases. After removal of 6 bases from V and 5 bases from J, the junction contained 4 bases not matched to a gene. The CDR3 covers 13 residues. Germline CDR1 SNHLY, CDR2 FYNNEI.

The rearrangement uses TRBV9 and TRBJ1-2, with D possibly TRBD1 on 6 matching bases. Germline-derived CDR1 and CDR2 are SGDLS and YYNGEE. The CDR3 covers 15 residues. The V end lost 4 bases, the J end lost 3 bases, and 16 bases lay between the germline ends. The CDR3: CASSLSGGRHYGYTF. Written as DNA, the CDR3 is TGTGCCAGCAGCCTCAGTGGGGGCCGCCACTATGGCTACACCTTC.

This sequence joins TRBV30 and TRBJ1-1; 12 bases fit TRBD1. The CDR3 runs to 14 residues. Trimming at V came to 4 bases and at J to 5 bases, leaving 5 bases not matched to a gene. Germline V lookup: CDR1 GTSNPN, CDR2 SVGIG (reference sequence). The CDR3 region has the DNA TGTGCCTGGACCTTGGGACAGGGGGCGACTGAAGCTTTCTTT. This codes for CAWTLGQGATEAFF.

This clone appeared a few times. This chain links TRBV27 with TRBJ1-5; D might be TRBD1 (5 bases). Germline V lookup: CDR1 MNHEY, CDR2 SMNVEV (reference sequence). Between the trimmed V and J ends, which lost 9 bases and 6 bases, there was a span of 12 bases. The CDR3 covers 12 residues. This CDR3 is CASREGSQPQHF. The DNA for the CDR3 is TGTGCCAGTCGGGAGGGGAGTCAGCCCCAGCATTTT.

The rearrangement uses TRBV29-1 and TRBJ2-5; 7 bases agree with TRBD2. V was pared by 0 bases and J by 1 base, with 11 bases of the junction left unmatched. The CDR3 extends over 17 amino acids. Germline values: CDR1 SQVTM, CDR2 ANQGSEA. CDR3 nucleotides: TGCAGCGTTGAAGACCTACCCCCAGCGGGGAGCCAAGAGACCCAGTACTTC. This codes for CSVEDLPPAGSQETQYF.

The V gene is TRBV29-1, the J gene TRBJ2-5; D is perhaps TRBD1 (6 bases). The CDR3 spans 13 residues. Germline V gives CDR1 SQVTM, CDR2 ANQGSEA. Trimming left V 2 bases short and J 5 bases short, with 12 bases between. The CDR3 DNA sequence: TGCAGCGTTGAACTGGCGAGGGGGGAGACCCAGTACTTC. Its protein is CSVELARGETQYF.

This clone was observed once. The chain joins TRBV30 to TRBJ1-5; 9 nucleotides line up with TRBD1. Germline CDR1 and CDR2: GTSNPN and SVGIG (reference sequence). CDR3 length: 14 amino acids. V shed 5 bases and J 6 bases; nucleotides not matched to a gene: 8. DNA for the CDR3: TGTGCCTGGGGGCTCGGACAGGGGTCTCAGCCCCAGCATTTT. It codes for CAWGLGQGSQPQHF.

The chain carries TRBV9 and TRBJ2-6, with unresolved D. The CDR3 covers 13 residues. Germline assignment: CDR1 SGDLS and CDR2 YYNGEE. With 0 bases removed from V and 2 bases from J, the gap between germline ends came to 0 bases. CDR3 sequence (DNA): TGTGCCAGCAGCGTAGCTGGGGCCAACGTCCTGACTTTC. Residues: CASSVAGANVLTF.

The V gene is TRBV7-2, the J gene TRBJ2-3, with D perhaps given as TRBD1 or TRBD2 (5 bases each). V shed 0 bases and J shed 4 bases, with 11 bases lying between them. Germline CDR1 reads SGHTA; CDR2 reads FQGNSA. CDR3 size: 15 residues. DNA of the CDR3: TGTGCCAGCAGCTTAGCGTTTTTGGGGGCAGATACGCAGTATTTT. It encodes CASSLAFLGADTQYF.

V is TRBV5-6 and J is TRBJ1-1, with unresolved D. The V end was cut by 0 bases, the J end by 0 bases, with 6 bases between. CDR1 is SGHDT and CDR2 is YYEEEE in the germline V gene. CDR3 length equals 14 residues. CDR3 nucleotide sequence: TGTGCCAGCAGCTTGGAAGGGATGAACACTGAAGCTTTCTTT. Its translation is CASSLEGMNTEAFF.

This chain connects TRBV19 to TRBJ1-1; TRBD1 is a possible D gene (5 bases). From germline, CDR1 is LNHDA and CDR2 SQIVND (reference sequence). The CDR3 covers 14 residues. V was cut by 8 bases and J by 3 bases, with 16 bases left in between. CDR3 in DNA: TGTGCCAGTGGGGGGAATCTTCAGGACACTGAAGCTTTCTTT. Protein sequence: CASGGNLQDTEAFF.